This entry lists 19 T cell receptor beta chains sequenced from one sample in a study of a mutant IDH1 vaccine in newly diagnosed glioma. No antigen is known for these receptors. Noted time point: week 35, safety follow-up. Doses consisted of 300 ug of mutant IDH1 20-mer peptide each, paired with topical imiquimod. Libraries were prepared by immunoSEQ multiplex PCR; TCRdb keeps only in-frame clonotypes and omits some of them. Among fewer than 35,000 clones, more than 65% were seen once, and the ten largest hold over 15%. This specimen was PBMCs, taken from a glioma patient whose treatment included an IDH1 peptide vaccine. These receptors all stem from a man aged 25-40 years with glioma.

This clone was found a few times. V and J are TRBV6-5 and TRBJ2-7; TRBD2 is a possible D gene (6 bases). The V gene's germline CDR1 is MNHEY and CDR2 SVGAGI. There are 14 residues in the CDR3. Trimming took 3 bases from V and 2 from J, leaving 11 bases between them. This CDR3 is CASSYRLATYEQYF. DNA for the CDR3: TGTGCCAGCAGTTATCGGCTAGCGACCTACGAGCAGTACTTC.

The chain joins TRBV12-5 to TRBJ2-7; TRBD1 matches at 8 bases. Germline assignment: CDR1 LGHNT and CDR2 FRNRAP. This CDR3 contains 14 residues. The V segment lost 1 base and the J segment 3 bases; nucleotides outside the gene matches: 2. CDR3 sequence: CASGLGTGNYEQYF. CDR3 coding DNA: TGTGCTAGTGGTTTGGGGACAGGGAACTACGAGCAGTACTTC.

This chain links TRBV5-5 with TRBJ2-1, with a weak D call TRBD2 (5 bases). V was shortened by 0 bases and J by 1 base, with 8 bases between the two germline ends. The CDR3 covers 15 residues. From germline, CDR1 is SGHKS and CDR2 YYEKEE (reference sequence). The CDR3 protein is CASSLVLESYNEQFF. The CDR3 DNA reads TGTGCCAGCAGCTTGGTACTAGAATCCTACAATGAGCAGTTCTTC.

This chain connects TRBV7-9 to TRBJ1-1; D is unclear. The CDR3 consists of 15 residues. The V gene's germline CDR1 is SEHNR and CDR2 FQNEAQ (reference sequence). V shed 5 bases and J shed 0 bases, with 13 bases lying between them. The CDR3 DNA reads TGTGCCAGCAGCCCCCAAGGCGGGGTGAACACTGAAGCTTTCTTT. This gives the protein CASSPQGGVNTEAFF.

V gene TRBV12-5 combines with J gene TRBJ1-1; D uncertain. The V end was cut by 3 bases, the J end by 4 bases, with 12 bases between. Germline CDR1 reads LGHNT; CDR2 reads FRNRAP. CDR3 size: 14 residues. CDR3 sequence reads: CASGLTRRVTEAFF. CDR3 nucleotides: TGTGCTAGTGGTTTAACACGGAGGGTCACTGAAGCTTTCTTT. Complete variable domain (other parts from reference TRBV12-5 and TRBJ1-1): DARVTQTPRHKVTEMGQEVTMRCQPILGHNTVFWYRQTMMQGLELLAYFRNRAPLDDSGMPKDRFSAEMPDATLATLKIQPSEPRDSAVYFCASGLTRRVTEAFFGQGTRLTVV.

V gene TRBV9 combines with J gene TRBJ2-7, with D tentatively TRBD1 (8 bases). Germline CDR1 SGDLS, CDR2 YYNGEE. The CDR3 length is 13 residues. With 0 bases removed from V and 6 bases from J, the gap between germline ends came to 10 bases. The CDR3 region has the DNA TGTGCCAGCAGCGTAGACAGGGGGGGCGAGCAGTACTTC. This translates into CASSVDRGGEQYF.

The gene calls are TRBV27 and TRBJ1-5, with D maybe TRBD1 (6 bases). Trimming left V 6 bases short and J 1 base short, with 13 bases between. The germline gives CDR1 MNHEY, CDR2 SMNVEV (reference sequence). The CDR3 is made up of 15 amino acids. The chain's CDR3 is CASRSGQGSNQPQHF. In DNA form, the CDR3 reads TGTGCCAGCAGATCAGGCCAGGGGAGCAATCAGCCCCAGCATTTT.

The J gene is TRBJ2-3, the V gene TRBV4-1; D remains unclear. V lost 1 base and J lost 1, with 6 bases in between. The CDR3 consists of 14 residues. Germline CDR1 reads MGHRA; CDR2 reads YSYEKL. Here the CDR3 DNA reads TGCGCCAGCAGCCAAGGTCCGGGCACAGATACGCAGTATTTT. It translates to CASSQGPGTDTQYF.

V and J are TRBV5-1 and TRBJ1-1; D is unclear. Looked up from germline, CDR1 is SGHRS and CDR2 is YFSETQ. The CDR3 sequence is 14 residues long. V was trimmed by 0 bases and J by 4 bases, leaving 10 bases between them. The DNA for the CDR3 is TGCGCCAGCAGCTTGGCCGGGATCTCCACTGAAGCTTTCTTT. This gives the protein CASSLAGISTEAFF.

The rearrangement joins TRBV5-6 to TRBJ1-3; D is unclear. The CDR3 is 13 residues long. The germline CDR1 and CDR2 sequences are SGHDT and YYEEEE. With 2 bases removed from V and 4 bases from J, the gap between germline ends came to 7 bases. In nucleotides, the CDR3 is TGTGCCAGCAGCTTTCCGTACGGAAACACCATATATTTT. It specifies CASSFPYGNTIYF.

The V call is TRBV5-1, the J call TRBJ2-7; TRBD1 matches 12 bases. This CDR3 spans 14 amino acids. Trimming at V came to 5 bases and at J to 5 bases, leaving 5 bases not matched to a gene. The germline gives CDR1 SGHRS, CDR2 YFSETQ. CDR3 DNA sequence: TGCGCCAGCAGGAGGGACAGGGGGCTCCACGAGCAGTACTTC. Its translation: CASRRDRGLHEQYF.

The chain uses TRBV6-1 and TRBJ2-7; 11 bases line up with TRBD2. CDR1 and CDR2 (germline): MNHNS, SASEGT. V gave up 4 bases and J gave up 5 bases; unmatched junction bases: 13. The CDR3 loop spans 17 amino acids. DNA of the CDR3: TGTGCCAGCAGTGTTGGAAAAACTAGCGGGAGTTTGAACGAGCAGTACTTC. Encoded protein: CASSVGKTSGSLNEQYF.

The J gene is TRBJ1-3, the V gene TRBV14, with a tentative D call TRBD1 (6 bases). Between the trimmed V and J ends, which lost 1 base and 3 bases, there was a span of 19 bases. The CDR3 totals 18 residues. CDR1 and CDR2 (germline): SGHDN, FVKESK. Here the CDR3 reads CASSQGGDIDWGGNTIYF. CDR3 in DNA: TGTGCCAGCAGCCAAGGCGGGGACATCGACTGGGGTGGAAACACCATATATTTT.

The V gene is TRBV5-1, the J gene TRBJ2-5; D not resolved. CDR3 length: 16 residues. Trimming left V 1 base short and J 1 base short, with 14 bases between. The germline V gene has CDR1 SGHRS and CDR2 YFSETQ. This CDR3 is CASSLFHMAAQETQYF. DNA of the CDR3: TGCGCCAGCAGCTTGTTTCATATGGCGGCCCAAGAGACCCAGTACTTC. The variable domain in full, with the rest retrieved from reference TRBV5-1 and TRBJ2-5, is KAGVTQTPRYLIKTRGQQVTLSCSPISGHRSVSWYQQTPGQGLQFLFEYFSETQRNKGNFPGRFSGRQFSNSRSEMNVSTLELGDSALYLCASSLFHMAAQETQYFGPGTRLLVL.

CDR3 sequence reads: CASSWGIGVSSYGYTF. For the CDR3, the DNA is TGCGCCAGCAGCTGGGGGATTGGGGTGAGCTCCTATGGCTACACCTTC. The rearrangement links TRBV5-1 to TRBJ1-2; D perhaps matches TRBD1 (5 bases). The CDR3 totals 16 residues. V was cut by 3 bases and J by 4 bases, with 19 bases left in between. From germline, CDR1 is SGHRS and CDR2 YFSETQ.

The rearrangement links TRBV30 to TRBJ2-7; TRBD2 is a possible D gene (5 bases). The CDR3 contains 12 residues. In germline, CDR1 is GTSNPN, CDR2 SVGIG (reference sequence). The germline V and J ends were trimmed by 2 bases and 7 bases, with 12 bases remaining between them. The CDR3 DNA sequence: TGTGCCTGGAGTCGGTCAGGCGGGGAGCAGTACTTC. It translates to CAWSRSGGEQYF.

This clone was observed a few times. CDR3 residues: CAWSQTPNQPQHF. In DNA, the CDR3 is TGTGCCTGGAGTCAAACACCTAATCAGCCCCAGCATTTT. V usage is TRBV30 and J usage is TRBJ1-5; D remains unclear. V shed 2 bases and J shed 4 bases, with 9 bases lying between them. This CDR3 spans 13 amino acids. CDR1 is GTSNPN and CDR2 is SVGIG in the germline V gene (reference sequence).

J is TRBJ1-1 and V is TRBV15, with 11 nucleotides matching TRBD1. Germline V gives CDR1 LNHNV, CDR2 YYDKDF (reference sequence). V gave up 6 bases and J gave up 4 bases; unmatched junction bases: 4. The CDR3 contains 14 residues. As DNA, the CDR3 is TGTGCCACCAGAGCCGGGACAGGGGGCACTGAAGCTTTCTTT. Protein sequence: CATRAGTGGTEAFF.

The chain couples TRBV30 to TRBJ1-5; no clear D. This CDR3 comprises 13 residues. Trimming left V 0 bases short and J 7 bases short, with 10 bases between. The germline V gene has CDR1 GTSNPN and CDR2 SVGIG (reference sequence). CDR3 nucleotide sequence: TGTGCCTGGAGTGTAGGGATTTACCAGCCCCAGCATTTT. The encoded protein is CAWSVGIYQPQHF.